This passage covers 30 T cell receptor beta chains from one sample sequenced in a study of T cells in Graves' hyperthyroidism and ophthalmopathy. From RNA transcripts, TCR beta CDR3 regions were amplified. The primer set for the first-round RT-PCR of the TCR CDR3 was HTBI. TCRdb analysed the multiplex PCR reads with MiXCR anew, one entry per CDR3 protein. This sample has 490,000 or so distinct CDR3 sequences, with 46% found just once. Sample: peripheral blood or thyroid tissue (not recorded which). All receptors derive from an adult woman with Graves' disease, either hyperthyroidism or ophthalmopathy (not recorded which).

The V gene is TRBV7-8, the J gene TRBJ1-6; D might be TRBD1 (5 bases). This CDR3 has 14 residues. V lost 5 bases to trimming and J lost 8 bases, with 13 bases between them. The germline V gene has CDR1 SGHVS and CDR2 FQNEAQ. CDR3 amino acids: CASSTSWGDSPLHF. CDR3 nucleotide sequence: TGTGCCAGCAGCACATCGTGGGGCGATTCACCCCTCCACTTT.

CDR3 in amino acids: CARGVKNTEAFF. CDR3 bases: TGTGCTAGGGGGGTGAAGAACACTGAAGCTTTCTTT. This rearrangement joins TRBV2 to TRBJ1-1; possibly TRBD1 for D (6 bases). The CDR3 totals 12 residues. In germline, CDR1 is SNHLY, CDR2 FYNNEI.

V usage is TRBV20-1 and J usage is TRBJ1-5, with 8 bases identical to TRBD1. This CDR3 contains 14 residues. V lost 3 bases and J lost 5; bases outside the gene matches: 6. In germline, CDR1 is DFQATT, CDR2 SNEGSKA (reference sequence). The CDR3 DNA sequence: TGCAGTGCTAGCGGGACAGGCCGTTATCAGCCCCAGCATTTT. It specifies CSASGTGRYQPQHF.

This rearrangement joins TRBV7-2 to TRBJ1-5; D remains ambiguous. The germline gives CDR1 SGHTA, CDR2 FQGNSA. Between the trimmed V and J ends, which lost 5 bases and 3 bases, there was a span of 5 bases. The CDR3 extends over 12 amino acids. CDR3 in amino acids: CASSPDNQPQHF. The CDR3 DNA is TGTGCCAGCAGCCCCGACAATCAGCCCCAGCATTTT.

This clonotype was found once. V is TRBV7-2 and J is TRBJ2-5; possibly TRBD1 or TRBD2 for D (5 bases each). V was clipped by 3 bases and J by 0 bases, with 14 bases between them. Germline lookup yields CDR1 SGHTA and CDR2 FQGNSA. The CDR3 is 16 residues long. The CDR3 sequence: CASSLGSGTDQETQYF. CDR3 bases: TGTGCCAGCAGCTTGGGGTCGGGGACGGACCAAGAGACCCAGTACTTC.

V is TRBV10-3 and J is TRBJ1-1, with D possibly TRBD1 on 5 matching bases. Trimming stripped 0 bases from V and 3 bases from J, with 11 bases between. Germline CDR1 reads ENHRY; CDR2 reads SYGVKD. This CDR3 is built from 15 residues. CDR3 in DNA: TGTGCCATCAGTGAGTCGAGTGACAGTTACACTGAAGCTTTCTTT. Residues: CAISESSDSYTEAFF.

This rearrangement joins TRBV2 to TRBJ2-7; TRBD1 matches 8 bases. Germline trimming cut 10 bases from V and 2 bases from J; bases unmatched to any gene: 7. CDR3 length: 13 residues. The germline gives CDR1 SNHLY, CDR2 FYNNEI. DNA of the CDR3: TGTGCCACCCTGGGACAGGCAACCTACGAGCAGTACTTC. Protein sequence: CATLGQATYEQYF.

This clonotype was counted at least ten times. V usage is TRBV5-1 and J usage is TRBJ2-5; D gene ambiguous. Germline V CDR1 and CDR2: SGHRS, YFSETQ. V dropped 5 bases and J dropped 4 bases, with 6 bases sitting between them. The CDR3 is 11 amino acids. CDR3 nucleotides: TGCGCCAGCAGACAAGGAGAGACCCAGTACTTC. Its protein is CASRQGETQYF.

The sample holds many counts of this clonotype. This chain links TRBV5-6 with TRBJ2-7; possible D gene TRBD1, 5 bases. The germline CDR1 and CDR2 sequences are SGHDT and YYEEEE. CDR3 size: 14 residues. Trimming took off 2 bases at V and 0 bases at J, with 9 bases between the two ends. This CDR3 is CASSLPGPSYEQYF. For the CDR3, the DNA is TGTGCCAGCAGCTTACCAGGGCCCTCCTACGAGCAGTACTTC.

This clonotype was detected ten times or more. This chain uses TRBV11-2 with TRBJ1-5; D gene ambiguous. The germline V gene encodes CDR1 SGHAT and CDR2 FQNNGV. The V gene lost 3 bases and the J gene lost 3 bases, with 9 bases spanning the gap. The CDR3 totals 14 residues. CDR3 amino acids: CASSFSGVNQPQHF. The DNA of the CDR3 is TGTGCCAGCAGCTTTTCAGGAGTCAATCAGCCCCAGCATTTT.

In its sample, this clonotype was seen many times. V and J are TRBV20-1 and TRBJ2-5; 11 bases are shared with TRBD2. The V and J ends lost 0 bases and 2 bases, in that order; junction bases with no gene match: 5. Germline CDR1 reads DFQATT; CDR2 reads SNEGSKA (reference sequence). The CDR3 runs 16 residues. This chain's CDR3 is CSARDLRLAGQETQYF. The DNA of the CDR3 is TGCAGTGCTAGAGATTTGAGACTAGCGGGACAAGAGACCCAGTACTTC.

The chain has TRBV9 and TRBJ1-6, with unresolved D. Per the germline V gene, CDR1 is SGDLS and CDR2 is YYNGEE. Deletions cut 1 base from V and 10 bases from J, with 12 bases between. The CDR3 is 14 amino acids. DNA of the CDR3: TGTGCCAGCAGCGTATCCAGTGGAAGGTCACCCCTCCACTTT. Residues: CASSVSSGRSPLHF.

In the case of this clonotype: This may be a read error, as it is one base from a much larger clone. V and J are TRBV9 and TRBJ1-2; 8 nucleotides align to TRBD1. The germline V gene has CDR1 SGDLS and CDR2 YYNGEE. This CDR3 region has 13 residues. Unmatched junction bases numbered 11, after V lost 10 bases and J lost 6 bases. CDR3 amino acids: CAGTPWDRNGYTF. Written as DNA, the CDR3 is TGTGCCGGCACTCCGTGGGACAGGAATGGCTACACCTTC.

This clonotype was observed a few times. V gene TRBV29-1 combines with J gene TRBJ1-1; no firm D call. Trimming took off 3 bases at V and 1 base at J, with 3 bases between the two ends. The CDR3 has 11 amino acids. CDR1 SQVTM and CDR2 ANQGSEA come from the germline V gene. The CDR3 here is CSVDENTEAFF. The CDR3 nucleotides are TGCAGCGTTGACGAGAACACTGAAGCTTTCTTT.

In its sample, this clonotype was seen many times. V and J are TRBV20-1 and TRBJ1-1, with D uncertain. CDR3 size: 14 residues. The ends were cut back, 3 bases at V and 2 bases at J, with 13 bases in the middle. Germline values: CDR1 DFQATT, CDR2 SNEGSKA (reference sequence). The CDR3 reads CSARAAGYNTEAFF. Written as DNA, the CDR3 is TGCAGTGCTAGGGCTGCGGGGTACAACACTGAAGCTTTCTTT.

This clonotype was seen only a few times. The chain uses TRBV10-3 and TRBJ1-5, with unresolved D. With 5 bases removed from V and 4 bases from J, the gap between germline ends came to 9 bases. CDR3 size: 13 residues. CDR1 and CDR2 from the germline V gene are ENHRY and SYGVKD. The DNA for the CDR3 is TGTGCCATCAGTTTTCGAGGGAATCAGCCCCAGCATTTT. The encoded protein is CAISFRGNQPQHF.

This clonotype appeared many times. V gene TRBV9 combines with J gene TRBJ2-5; 9 bases agree with TRBD1. J lost 6 bases, V lost 4 bases, and 10 bases had no gene match. Germline CDR1 reads SGDLS; CDR2 reads YYNGEE. The CDR3 runs to 15 residues. CDR3 bases: TGTGCCAGCAGCTCAGATCCGGGACAGGGCCAGACCCAGTACTTC. Its translation: CASSSDPGQGQTQYF.

This chain connects TRBV29-1 to TRBJ2-7, with D possibly TRBD2 on 5 matching bases. The V gene's germline CDR1 is SQVTM and CDR2 ANQGSEA. This CDR3 has 11 amino acids. V was clipped by 7 bases and J by 0 bases, with 7 bases between them. The CDR3 DNA reads as TGCAGCGGGAGGAGCTCCTACGAGCAGTACTTC. Amino acids: CSGRSSYEQYF.

This chain links TRBV7-8 with TRBJ1-3; 7 nucleotides match TRBD1. This CDR3 is built from 16 residues. The junction had 19 bases not matched to a gene; V was cut back by 8 bases and J by 9 bases. The germline CDR1 and CDR2 sequences are SGHVS and FQNEAQ. The CDR3 bases are TGTGCCAGCTCACCACTCCCCGACAGGGACTTCGGCACCATATATTTT. Protein product: CASSPLPDRDFGTIYF.

The count of this clonotype is one. V and J are TRBV2 and TRBJ2-3, with D tentatively TRBD1 (9 bases). Deletions cut 6 bases from V and 7 bases from J, with 23 bases between. In germline, CDR1 is SNHLY, CDR2 FYNNEI. The length of the CDR3 is 16 residues. The CDR3 is CASSGGDRAPGNTQYF. CDR3 DNA sequence: TGTGCCAGCAGCGGGGGGGACAGGGCGCCTGGAAATACGCAGTATTTT. Full variable domain (remainder filled in from reference TRBV2 and TRBJ2-3): EPEVTQTPSHQVTQMGQEVILRCVPISNHLYFYWYRQILGQKVEFLVSFYNNEISEKSEIFDDQFSVERPDGSNFTLKIRSTKLEDSAMYFCASSGGDRAPGNTQYFGPGTRLTVL.

V and J are TRBV29-1 and TRBJ1-6, with 7 bases lining up with TRBD1. V was clipped by 7 bases and J by 2 bases; unmatched bases: 5. The CDR3 has 14 amino acids. Germline V gene data show CDR1 as SQVTM and CDR2 as ANQGSEA. CDR3 in DNA: TGCAGCGGAAGGGGGCTGACCTATAATTCACCCCTCCACTTT. This codes for CSGRGLTYNSPLHF. The variable domain in full, completed from reference TRBV29-1 and TRBJ1-6, reads SAVISQKPSRDICQRGTSLTIQCQVDSQVTMMFWYRQQPGQSLTLIATANQGSEATYESGFVIDKFPISRPNLTFSTLTVSNMSPEDSSIYLCSGRGLTYNSPLHFGNGTRLTVT.

V usage is TRBV7-9 and J usage is TRBJ1-6, with unresolved D. Germline loops: CDR1 SEHNR, CDR2 FQNEAQ (reference sequence). Trimming stripped 5 bases from V and 7 bases from J, with 9 bases between. This CDR3 region has 13 residues. In DNA form, the CDR3 reads TGTGCCAGCAGCCCCTCCCAGAATTCACCCCTCCACTTT. This encodes CASSPSQNSPLHF.

This clonotype occurred many times. The V gene is TRBV25-1, the J gene TRBJ2-5, with 7 bases lining up with TRBD2. Germline V gene lookup returns CDR1 MGHDK and CDR2 SYGVNS. With 3 bases clipped from V and 5 bases from J, the junction kept 6 bases outside the gene matches. The CDR3 length is 14 residues. The CDR3 DNA sequence: TGTGCCAGCAGTGAGGCGGGAGCACGGGAGACCCAGTACTTC. This translates into CASSEAGARETQYF.

The V and J genes are TRBV10-3 and TRBJ1-2, with a possible D match to TRBD1 (5 bases). This CDR3 has 14 residues. Germline-derived CDR1 and CDR2 are ENHRY and SYGVKD. V shed 3 bases and J shed 2 bases, with 10 bases lying between them. This chain's CDR3 is CAISDGTDNYGYTF. The CDR3, as DNA: TGTGCCATCAGTGATGGGACGGACAACTATGGCTACACCTTC.

This clonotype was picked up many times. The rearrangement links TRBV20-1 to TRBJ2-7, with D uncertain. The CDR3 is made up of 12 amino acids. CDR1 and CDR2 from the germline V gene are DFQATT and SNEGSKA (reference sequence). Trimming took off 3 bases at V and 7 bases at J, with 13 bases between the two ends. The CDR3 coding sequence is TGCAGTGCTAGTCGGCAGGCGGAGGAGCAGTACTTC. Translation: CSASRQAEEQYF.

The V and J genes are TRBV10-3 and TRBJ1-5; TRBD1 matches at 10 bases. The CDR3 spans 17 residues. V was pared by 1 base and J by 8 bases, with 11 bases of the junction left unmatched. Germline CDR1 ENHRY, CDR2 SYGVKD. The CDR3 loop is CAISEYQGQGPGEPQHF. DNA for the CDR3: TGTGCCATCAGTGAGTACCAGGGACAGGGGCCCGGTGAGCCCCAGCATTTT.

This clonotype was seen more than once but under ten times. The J gene is TRBJ1-2, the V gene TRBV3-1; TRBD1 matches at 9 bases. This CDR3 has 14 amino acids. Germline CDR1 and CDR2: LGHDT and YNNKEL (reference sequence). After removal of 6 bases from V and 7 bases from J, the junction contained 9 bases not matched to a gene. DNA of the CDR3: TGTGCCAGCAGTTACTCAGGACAGGGGCCTGGCTACACCTTC. This gives the protein CASSYSGQGPGYTF.

This clonotype was seen only once. This chain connects TRBV19 to TRBJ2-7, with 8 bases matching TRBD2. Trimming removed 4 bases from V and 3 bases from J; junction bases left unmatched: 8. Germline lookup yields CDR1 LNHDA and CDR2 SQIVND (reference sequence). This CDR3 is built from 15 residues. CDR3 sequence (DNA): TGTGCCAGTAGTACCGGGACTAGGGCCCGCTACGAGCAGTACTTC. Protein: CASSTGTRARYEQYF.

The rearrangement joins TRBV5-1 to TRBJ1-6; 7 nucleotides agree with TRBD1. V lost 5 bases, J lost 7 bases, and 6 bases stayed unmatched. Per germline, CDR1 SGHRS and CDR2 YFSETQ. The CDR3 spans 14 residues. DNA of the CDR3: TGCGCCAGCAGAGCCGGGACAGTCAATTCACCCCTCCACTTT. It is translated as CASRAGTVNSPLHF.

Ten or more counts support this clonotype. The V gene is TRBV19, the J gene TRBJ1-5, with TRBD1 identical over 8 bases. The CDR3 has 14 amino acids. V shed 4 bases and J 9 bases; nucleotides not matched to a gene: 8. CDR1 is LNHDA, CDR2 SQIVND, per germline (reference sequence). The DNA for the CDR3 is TGTGCCAGTAGTAGGGGACAGGCTGGCGGGCCCCAGCATTTT. Protein product: CASSRGQAGGPQHF. The whole variable domain, remainder taken from reference TRBV19 and TRBJ1-5, is DGGITQSPKYLFRKEGQNVTLSCEQNLNHDAMYWYRQDPGQGLRLIYYSQIVNDFQKGDIAEGYSVSREKKESFPLTVTSAQKNPTAFYLCASSRGQAGGPQHFGDGTRLSIL.